This TCR beta chain was obtained from a study of blood T cell dynamics during melanoma immunotherapy. At the level of the study: Standard first-line treatment here was pembrolizumab or nivolumab plus ipilimumab in metastatic melanoma.

The V end was cut by 1 base, the J end by 3 bases, with 10 bases between. Germline-derived CDR1 and CDR2 are SGHAT and FQNNGV. The CDR3 is made up of 15 amino acids. Time point in this sample: week 3, after first cycle of checkpoint inhibitor. No patient had earlier systemic cancer treatment, concurrent immunosuppressants, or another active cancer. Assay: immunoSEQ multiplex PCR; the TCRdb copy retains only in-frame clones and omits some. This sample has 25,000 to 35,000 clones; over 70% occur once, and the top ten carry about a tenth. The sample holds one count of this clone. The rearrangement joins TRBV11-2 to TRBJ1-5; TRBD1 is a possible D gene (6 bases). The clonotype comes from a human donor with melanoma. Sequences were derived from blood, sampled from a patient treated with checkpoint blockade. The CDR3 is CASSLGQGINQPQHF. As DNA, the CDR3 is TGTGCCAGCAGCTTAGGGCAGGGGATCAATCAGCCCCAGCATTTT.